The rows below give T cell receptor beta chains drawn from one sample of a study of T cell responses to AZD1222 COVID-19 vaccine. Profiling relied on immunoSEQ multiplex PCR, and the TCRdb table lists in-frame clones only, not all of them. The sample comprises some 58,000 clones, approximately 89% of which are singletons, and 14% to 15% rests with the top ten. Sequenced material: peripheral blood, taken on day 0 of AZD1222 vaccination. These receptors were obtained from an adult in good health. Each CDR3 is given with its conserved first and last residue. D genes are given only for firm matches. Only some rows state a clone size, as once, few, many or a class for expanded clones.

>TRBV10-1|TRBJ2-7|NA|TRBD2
TGCGCCAGCAGTGAGACCTCTAGCGGGAGGCCCTACGAGCAGTACTTC
CASSETSSGRPYEQYF
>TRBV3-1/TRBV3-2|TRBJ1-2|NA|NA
TGTGCCAGCAGCCACCGGAGGGGCAACTATGGCTACACCTTC
CASSHRRGNYGYTF
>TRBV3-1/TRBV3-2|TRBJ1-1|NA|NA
TGTGCCAGCAGCCCCTTGGGACATAAGCGAGGAAACACTGAAGCTTTCTTT
CASSPLGHKRGNTEAFF
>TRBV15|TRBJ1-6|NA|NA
TGTGCCACCAGCAGAGAGGGAGTCAGGAATTCACCCCTCCACTTT
CATSREGVRNSPLHF
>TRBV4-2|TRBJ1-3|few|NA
TGTGCCAGCACTTCATCCGCAAGCTCTGGAAACACCATATATTTT
CASTSSASSGNTIYF
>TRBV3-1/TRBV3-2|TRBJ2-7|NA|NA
TGTGCCAGCAGCTACTCCTACGAGCAGTACTTC
CASSYSYEQYF
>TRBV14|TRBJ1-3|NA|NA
TGTGCCAGCAGCCAAGATCGAGCCGGAAACACCATATATTTT
CASSQDRAGNTIYF
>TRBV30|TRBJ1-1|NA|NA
TGTGCCTGGAGAGGAGGCAGGGCTTTTCCTGAAGCTTTCTTT
CAWRGGRAFPEAFF
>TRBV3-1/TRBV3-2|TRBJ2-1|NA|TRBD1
TGTGCCAGCAGCCTGGGACAGGGGCTCTACAATGAGCAGTTCTTC
CASSLGQGLYNEQFF
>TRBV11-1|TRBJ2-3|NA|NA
TGTGCCAGCAGCTTAGCTCGGAGCACAGATACGCAGTATTTT
CASSLARSTDTQYF
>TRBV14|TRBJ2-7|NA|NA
TGTGCCAGCAGCTTCGCCTCCGAGCAGTACTTC
CASSFASEQYF
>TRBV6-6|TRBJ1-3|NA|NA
TGTGCCAGCAGTTACTCGGGGGAAGGTGGAAACACCATATATTTT
CASSYSGEGGNTIYF
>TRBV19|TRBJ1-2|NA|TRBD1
TGTGCCACTACGGCCGCCCGGAGGGGGCTCGGTGGCTACACCTTC
CATTAARRGLGGYTF
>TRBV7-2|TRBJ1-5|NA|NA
TGTGCCAGCAGCGTGGGGACGGGCTATAGCAATCAGCCCCAGCATTTT
CASSVGTGYSNQPQHF
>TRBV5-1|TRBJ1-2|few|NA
TGCGCCAGCAGCTTGGCGCCGATCTATGGCTACACCTTC
CASSLAPIYGYTF
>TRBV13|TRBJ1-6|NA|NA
TGTGCCAGCAGCCCAGGAGGAACTAATAATTCACCCCTCCACTTT
CASSPGGTNNSPLHF
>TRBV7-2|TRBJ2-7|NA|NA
TGTGCCAGCAGCCGCCAAGGGGGCGAGCAGTACTTC
CASSRQGGEQYF
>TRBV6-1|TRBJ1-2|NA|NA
TGTGCCAGCAGGGAAGCCCAGATCTATGGCTACACCTTC
CASREAQIYGYTF
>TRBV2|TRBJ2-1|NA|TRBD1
TGTGCCAGCAGATCCGGGACAGGGGGCTACAATGAGCAGTTCTTC
CASRSGTGGYNEQFF
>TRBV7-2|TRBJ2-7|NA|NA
TGTGCCAGCAGCTTAACCCCAAATGGCGGCGAGCAGTACTTC
CASSLTPNGGEQYF
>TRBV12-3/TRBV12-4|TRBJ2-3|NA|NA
TGTGCCAGCGGGAGAGCTAGCACAGATACGCAGTATTTT
CASGRASTDTQYF
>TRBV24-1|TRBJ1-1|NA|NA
TGTGCCACCAGTGATTCCTTGAACACTGAAGCTTTCTTT
CATSDSLNTEAFF
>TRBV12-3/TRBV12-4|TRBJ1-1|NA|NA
TGTGCCAGCTCGATTCAGCGGAACACTGAAGCTTTCTTT
CASSIQRNTEAFF
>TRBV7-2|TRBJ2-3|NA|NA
TGTGCCAGCAGCTTGAGCCCGACAGATACGCAGTATTTT
CASSLSPTDTQYF
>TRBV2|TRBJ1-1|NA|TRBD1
TGTGCCAGCAGCCACGAACAGGGGATGAACACTGAAGCTTTCTTT
CASSHEQGMNTEAFF
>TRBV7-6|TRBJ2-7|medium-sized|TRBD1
TGTGCCAGCAGCTTAGCTAAGGACAGGACCTACGAGCAGTACTTC
CASSLAKDRTYEQYF
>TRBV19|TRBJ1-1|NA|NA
TGTGCCTCCCAACCCGACAGATCTAACACTGAAGCTTTCTTT
CASQPDRSNTEAFF
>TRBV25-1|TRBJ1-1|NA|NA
TGTGCCAGCAGTGCTGGACAGTCATCCATAGCTTTCTTT
CASSAGQSSIAFF
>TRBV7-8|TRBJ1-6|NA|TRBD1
TGTGCCAGCAGCTTTAGCCCGGACAGGGAGCCACCCCTCCACTTT
CASSFSPDREPPLHF
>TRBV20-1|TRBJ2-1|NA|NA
TGCAGTGCTAGACGCAACTCTGAGCAGTTCTTC
CSARRNSEQFF
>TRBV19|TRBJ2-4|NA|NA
TGTGCCAGTAGTATAGGCGGATTAGTAGCCAAAAACATTCAGTACTTC
CASSIGGLVAKNIQYF
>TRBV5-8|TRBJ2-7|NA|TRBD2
TGTGCCAGCAGCTGGGGGGCTAGCGGGTCCTACGAGCAGTACTTC
CASSWGASGSYEQYF
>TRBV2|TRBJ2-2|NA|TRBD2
TGTGCCAGCAGTGTTCTGGGACTAGCGACCGGGGAGCTGTTTTTT
CASSVLGLATGELFF
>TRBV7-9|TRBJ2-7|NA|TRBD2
TGTGCCAGCAGCGGCGGGAGGGTCTACGAGCAGTACTTC
CASSGGRVYEQYF
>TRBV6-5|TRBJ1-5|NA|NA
TGTGCCAGCAGTCTCGGACAATTCCGTCAGCCCCAGCATTTT
CASSLGQFRQPQHF
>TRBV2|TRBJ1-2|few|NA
TGTGCCAGCAGTGAAATCCCCCCACGATATAGGGATACCGACTATGGCTACACCTTC
CASSEIPPRYRDTDYGYTF
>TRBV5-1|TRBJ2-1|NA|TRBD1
TGCGCCAGCAGCCGTGGACAGGGTAGAAATGAGCAGTTCTTC
CASSRGQGRNEQFF
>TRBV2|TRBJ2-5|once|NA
TGTGCCAGCGCCCGCGGAAAAGAGACCCAGTACTTC
CASARGKETQYF
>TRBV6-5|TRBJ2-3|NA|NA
TGTGCCAGCCGTTATGGGGCCAAGGATACGCAGTATTTT
CASRYGAKDTQYF